Below, one T cell receptor (beta chain) is given with its context. Its antigen remains unknown. The source of the sample is a study of T cell responses to AZD1222 COVID-19 vaccine. Study-level information: It was second doses at about 4 or about 12 weeks that were pooled. Notes on the study in general: Just a handful of AZD1222 recipients were seropositive at baseline.

Only in-frame clones appear in the TCRdb table, and some are missing; sequencing was by immunoSEQ multiplex PCR. The sample lists around 110,000 clones; around 88% were seen once. CDR1 is SNHLY, CDR2 FYNNEI, per germline. The CDR3 has 16 residues. V trimming: 4 bases; J trimming: 6 bases; junction bases outside the gene matches: 8. The input for sequencing was peripheral blood, taken on day 0 of AZD1222 vaccination. The chain links TRBV2 to TRBJ2-1, with 11 bases aligning to TRBD2. The TCR was taken from an adult in good health. The CDR3 sequence is CASSGWVAGGPNEQFF. Here the CDR3 DNA reads TGTGCCAGCAGTGGGTGGGTAGCGGGAGGGCCCAATGAGCAGTTCTTC. The variable domain in full, with the rest retrieved from reference TRBV2 and TRBJ2-1, is EPEVTQTPSHQVTQMGQEVILRCVPISNHLYFYWYRQILGQKVEFLVSFYNNEISEKSEIFDDQFSVERPDGSNFTLKIRSTKLEDSAMYFCASSGWVAGGPNEQFFGPGTRLTVL.